This T cell receptor (beta chain) emerged from a study of PD-1 blockade in classical Hodgkin lymphoma. Regarding time point: cycle 4 day 1 (C4D1), after five to seven weeks of nivolumab. Each and every patient relapsed after autologous stem cell transplantation, and patients got differing brentuximab vedotin exposure. Deletions cut 5 bases from V and 7 bases from J, with 17 bases between. The CDR3 spans 14 residues. The V gene's germline CDR1 is SGHTA and CDR2 FQGNSA. The assay was immunoSEQ multiplex PCR, and TCRdb's table has in-frame clones only and misses some. The sample shows about 90,000 clones, approximately 90% of them seen only once.

Sequenced here: peripheral blood mononuclear cells (PBMCs), sampled before the fourth cycle of nivolumab. This TCR was recovered from a human donor with classical Hodgkin lymphoma. V and J are TRBV7-2 and TRBJ2-5; D might be TRBD2 (6 bases). CDR3 in DNA: TGTGCCAGCAGCGCGAGAATAGCGGTATGGACCCAGTACTTC. Its translation is CASSARIAVWTQYF.